This T cell receptor beta chain was recorded in a study of blood T cell repertoires in COVID-19. For the study at large: Acute and convalescent COVID-19 specimens originated in the United States, Italy and Spain. T cells, B-cell-depleted T cells, or PBMCs provided the cDNA or gDNA that served as material.

Per the study methods: Estimation of nucleated cell counts was performed using reference gene primer amplification. Assay used: immunoSEQ multiplex PCR; TCRdb lists only in-frame clones, some missing. V and J calls and clone size are those listed in that table; D and trimming were worked out from the DNA. The sample yields about 210,000 clones, just over 90% seen once. The sequencing input was peripheral blood. The TCR was taken from a man younger than 40 with acute or convalescent COVID-19.

CDR3 sequence: CASSPRRGNTEAFF. In DNA form, the CDR3 reads TGTGCCAGCAGCCCACGTCGAGGCAACACTGAAGCTTTCTTT. The chain carries TRBV11-1 and TRBJ1-1; D remains ambiguous. CDR3 length: 14 amino acids. The V gene lost 5 bases and the J gene lost 2 bases, with 12 bases spanning the gap. Germline V gene sequence: CDR1 SGHAT, CDR2 FQDESV (reference sequence). The variable domain in full, with the rest retrieved from reference TRBV11-1 and TRBJ1-1, is EAEVAQSPRYKITEKSQAVAFWCDPISGHATLYWYRQILGQGPELLVQFQDESVVDDSQLPKDRFSAERLKGVDSTLKIQPAELGDSAMYLCASSPRRGNTEAFFGQGTRLTVV.